Listed here are 30 T cell receptor beta chains from one sample, sequenced in a study of blood T cell repertoires in COVID-19. Sequencing was performed with immunoSEQ multiplex PCR; in TCRdb, only in-frame clones are kept and a portion is missing. The sample lists around 250,000 clones, 75% to 90% seen once, with 0.85% to 0.95% in the top ten. Sequenced material: peripheral blood. Every receptor here comes from a woman aged 40 to 49 who had recovered from COVID-19.

V is TRBV6-5 and J is TRBJ2-3, with D unresolved. Trimming took 0 bases from V and 2 from J, leaving 6 bases between them. Germline CDR1 MNHEY, CDR2 SVGAGI. The CDR3 sequence is 14 residues long. CDR3 coding DNA: TGTGCCAGCAGTTACTCGTATTCCACAGATACGCAGTATTTT. Translated: CASSYSYSTDTQYF.

The rearrangement joins TRBV21-1 to TRBJ1-5. TRBV21-1 is described as a pseudogene. There are 18 residues in the CDR3. The CDR3 DNA follows: TGTGCCAGCAGCAAAGTGGAGGGCGGGGATTATAGCAATCAGCCCCAGCATTTT. This encodes CASSKVEGGDYSNQPQHF.

The chain is built from TRBV9 and TRBJ1-3, with 9 bases identical to TRBD1. V shed 5 bases and J 0 bases; nucleotides not matched to a gene: 12. Looked up from germline, CDR1 is SGDLS and CDR2 is YYNGEE. The CDR3 totals 18 residues. The DNA of the CDR3 is TGTGCCAGCAGTTTCGGACAGGGGCCATCTCACTCTGGAAACACCATATATTTT. Its protein is CASSFGQGPSHSGNTIYF.

This chain uses TRBV2 with TRBJ2-7; a weak D match, TRBD2 (6 bases). Trimming left V 6 bases short and J 2 bases short, with 17 bases between. Germline V gene sequence: CDR1 SNHLY, CDR2 FYNNEI. This CDR3 has 15 residues. The CDR3 bases are TGTGCCAGCAGCGCCAAGGTAGCGGACCCCTACGAGCAGTACTTC. Translation gives CASSAKVADPYEQYF.

V and J are TRBV12-3 or TRBV12-4 and TRBJ2-5, with D perhaps TRBD2 (7 bases). The CDR3 has 13 amino acids. The V end was cut by 8 bases, the J end by 5 bases, with 15 bases between. The CDR3 sequence: CASGGARGETQYF. The CDR3 coding sequence is TGTGCCAGCGGGGGGGCGCGCGGGGAGACCCAGTACTTC.

The rearrangement uses TRBV20-1 and TRBJ2-2, with TRBD2 matching over 13 bases. CDR1 and CDR2 from the germline V gene are DFQATT and SNEGSKA (reference sequence). Germline trimming cut 3 bases from V and 5 bases from J; bases unmatched to any gene: 6. The CDR3 length is 16 residues. The CDR3 loop is CSASQLAGGRTGELFF. In DNA, the CDR3 is TGCAGTGCTAGTCAACTAGCGGGAGGGCGGACCGGGGAGCTGTTTTTT.

The genes are TRBV2 and TRBJ2-7; the D gene is possibly TRBD1 (5 bases). CDR3 size: 12 residues. The V end lost 9 bases, the J end lost 3 bases, and 12 bases lay between the germline ends. The germline gives CDR1 SNHLY, CDR2 FYNNEI. Here the CDR3 reads CASSKGIYEQYF. As DNA, the CDR3 is TGTGCCAGTTCAAAGGGGATCTACGAGCAGTACTTC.

The gene calls are TRBV19 and TRBJ1-4; the D is unclear. Germline loops: CDR1 LNHDA, CDR2 SQIVND (reference sequence). CDR3 length: 10 amino acids. V lost 9 bases, J lost 9 bases, and 8 bases lay in between. The CDR3 DNA reads TGTGCCAGCCTCCTTCAAAAACTGTTTTTT. Protein: CASLLQKLFF.

There are a few counts of this clone. The J gene is TRBJ2-1, the V gene TRBV7-2; D may be TRBD1 (6 bases). V was clipped by 3 bases and J by 4 bases, with 13 bases between them. The CDR3 is 15 amino acids. Germline CDR1 is SGHTA and CDR2 is FQGNSA. The CDR3 is CASSLGHGVYNEQFF. CDR3 DNA: TGTGCCAGCAGCTTGGGACATGGTGTTTACAATGAGCAGTTCTTC.

The rearrangement joins TRBV7-9 to TRBJ1-1, with D maybe TRBD1 (6 bases). The CDR3 runs to 16 residues. V was cut by 5 bases and J by 2 bases, with 18 bases left in between. In germline, CDR1 is SEHNR, CDR2 FQNEAQ (reference sequence). CDR3 coding DNA: TGTGCCAGCAGCACCCAGGGGTCAGCCCCTAACACTGAAGCTTTCTTT. This gives the protein CASSTQGSAPNTEAFF. The full variable domain, completed using reference TRBV7-9 and TRBJ1-1, is DTGVSQNPRHKITKRGQNVTFRCDPISEHNRLYWYRQTLGQGPEFLTYFQNEAQLEKSRLLSDRFSAERPKGSFSTLEIQRTEQGDSAMYLCASSTQGSAPNTEAFFGQGTRLTVV.

The J gene is TRBJ2-1, the V gene TRBV6-5, with D unresolved. Trimming pared 5 bases from V and 0 bases from J, leaving 8 bases between. The CDR3 consists of 14 residues. CDR1 is MNHEY, CDR2 SVGAGI, per germline. The CDR3 here is CASSTRSSYNEQFF. The CDR3 DNA follows: TGTGCCAGCAGTACTCGGAGCTCCTACAATGAGCAGTTCTTC.

Here the CDR3 reads CASSLRRQVSGNTIYF. The CDR3 region has the DNA TGTGCCAGCAGCTTACGGAGACAGGTCTCTGGAAACACCATATATTTT. The chain carries TRBV7-9 and TRBJ1-3; TRBD1 is a possible D gene (6 bases). Germline V gives CDR1 SEHNR, CDR2 FQNEAQ (reference sequence). The CDR3 runs 16 residues. Trimming removed 2 bases at V and 0 bases at J, with 11 bases between. Looking up the rest from reference TRBV7-9 and TRBJ1-3 gives the full variable domain: DTGVSQNPRHKITKRGQNVTFRCDPISEHNRLYWYRQTLGQGPEFLTYFQNEAQLEKSRLLSDRFSAERPKGSFSTLEIQRTEQGDSAMYLCASSLRRQVSGNTIYFGEGSWLTVV.

This chain links TRBV11-2 with TRBJ2-7; 8 bases align to TRBD1. CDR1 is SGHAT, CDR2 FQNNGV, per germline. Trimming removed 5 bases from V and 3 bases from J; junction bases left unmatched: 6. The CDR3 runs to 14 residues. The CDR3 nucleotides read TGTGCCAGCAGCACAGGACAGGGATACTACGAGCAGTACTTC. It is translated as CASSTGQGYYEQYF.

The chain links TRBV4-2 to TRBJ2-7, with D possibly being TRBD1 (7 bases). The CDR3 spans 17 residues. Trimming shortened V by 1 base and J by 2 bases, and 18 bases separated the two germline ends. Germline CDR1 reads LGHNA; CDR2 reads YNFKEQ. The CDR3 coding sequence is TGTGCCAGCAGCCAAGGACAGGGACTCCTGGGCACCTACGAGCAGTACTTC. Its protein product is CASSQGQGLLGTYEQYF.

The chain is built from TRBV3-1 (or the pseudogene TRBV3-2) and TRBJ2-1; D might be TRBD2 (6 bases). Trimming stripped 6 bases from V and 1 base from J, with 13 bases between. The CDR3 runs 15 residues. Looked up from germline, CDR1 is LGHDT and CDR2 is YNNKEL (reference sequence). CDR3 sequence reads: CASSAGWESYNEQFF. The CDR3 region has the DNA TGTGCCAGCAGTGCGGGGTGGGAGTCCTACAATGAGCAGTTCTTC.

The V gene is TRBV18, the J gene TRBJ2-1; D is possibly TRBD2 (6 bases). Per germline, CDR1 KGHSH and CDR2 LQKENI. The CDR3 sequence is 16 residues long. V dropped 0 bases and J dropped 3 bases, with 12 bases sitting between them. The CDR3 nucleotides read TGTGCCAGCTCACCACCGAGTAGCGGAGGCTACAATGAGCAGTTCTTC. Protein: CASSPPSSGGYNEQFF. The complete variable domain, with remaining parts taken from reference TRBV18 and TRBJ2-1, reads NAGVMQNPRHLVRRRGQEARLRCSPMKGHSHVYWYRQLPEEGLKFMVYLQKENIIDESGMPKERFSAEFPKEGPSILRIQQVVRGDSAAYFCASSPPSSGGYNEQFFGPGTRLTVL.

The chain carries TRBV5-4 and TRBJ2-7; 9 bases map to TRBD2. The CDR3 runs to 15 residues. The germline V gene encodes CDR1 SGHNT and CDR2 YYREEE (reference sequence). Unmatched junction bases numbered 9, after V lost 4 bases and J lost 4 bases. This CDR3 reads CASSRNSGRVYEQYF. The CDR3 DNA is TGTGCCAGCAGCAGGAATAGCGGGAGAGTATACGAGCAGTACTTC.

The chain combines TRBV28 with TRBJ2-7, with D perhaps matching TRBD2 (6 bases). CDR3 length equals 15 residues. Germline CDR1 is MDHEN and CDR2 is SYDVKM. Trimming left V 2 bases short and J 3 bases short, with 14 bases between. CDR3 in amino acids: CASSLPLRDFYEQYF. The CDR3 coding sequence is TGTGCCAGCAGTTTACCTCTAAGGGACTTCTACGAGCAGTACTTC.

The chain couples TRBV6-2 or TRBV6-3 to TRBJ2-7; D is possibly TRBD1 (6 bases). This CDR3 has 11 amino acids. Germline CDR1 and CDR2: MNHEY and SVGEGT. Trimming removed 4 bases from V and 11 bases from J, with 12 bases in between. CDR3 in DNA: TGTGCCAGCAGTTCCCAGGGGCGGGAGTACTTC. It yields the protein CASSSQGREYF.

The rearrangement uses TRBV19 and TRBJ1-2, with TRBD1 matching over 7 bases. CDR3 size: 15 residues. The ends lost 7 bases at V and 4 bases at J; junction bases unmatched: 12. Germline lookup yields CDR1 LNHDA and CDR2 SQIVND (reference sequence). CDR3 sequence reads: CASTGQDSQGYGYTF. The CDR3 nucleotides are TGTGCCAGTACCGGACAGGATTCCCAGGGCTATGGCTACACCTTC.

The V gene is TRBV5-1, the J gene TRBJ2-3, with 8 bases fitting TRBD1. The V gene end was trimmed by 1 base and the J gene end by 6 bases; junction bases not matched to a gene: 1. Germline-derived CDR1 and CDR2 are SGHRS and YFSETQ. The length of the CDR3 is 13 residues. The CDR3 here is CASSLQGADTQYF. The CDR3 DNA reads as TGCGCCAGCAGCTTGCAGGGGGCGGATACGCAGTATTTT.

This clone has a handful of counts. The sample carries other DNA sequences with the same CDR3. The chain joins TRBV27 to TRBJ2-7; D is uncertain. Germline loops: CDR1 MNHEY, CDR2 SMNVEV (reference sequence). The CDR3 has 13 residues. Trimming removed 5 bases at V and 4 bases at J, with 12 bases between. The CDR3 DNA is TGTGCCAGCAGTCCACCCAACAGTTACGAGCAGTACTTC. It encodes CASSPPNSYEQYF.

V gene TRBV30 combines with J gene TRBJ2-1; 10 bases match TRBD2. V gave up 5 bases and J gave up 6 bases; unmatched junction bases: 7. This CDR3 region has 14 residues. Germline lookup yields CDR1 GTSNPN and CDR2 SVGIG (reference sequence). In DNA form, the CDR3 reads TGTGCCTGGGGAGTTCTAGCGGGAGCCAATGAGCAGTTCTTC. Amino acids: CAWGVLAGANEQFF.

The chain is built from TRBV7-9 and TRBJ2-3; D gene ambiguous. The CDR3 contains 13 residues. With 4 bases removed from V and 0 bases from J, the gap between germline ends came to 5 bases. Germline values: CDR1 SEHNR, CDR2 FQNEAQ (reference sequence). This chain's CDR3 is CASSSGSTDTQYF. The CDR3 region has the DNA TGTGCCAGCAGCTCAGGAAGCACAGATACGCAGTATTTT.

This chain joins TRBV18 and TRBJ1-2; no clear D gene. CDR3 length: 14 residues. Germline V lookup: CDR1 KGHSH, CDR2 LQKENI. Trimming stripped 2 bases from V and 1 base from J, with 8 bases between. CDR3 loop: CASSPGPLNYGYTF. DNA of the CDR3: TGTGCCAGCTCACCAGGGCCCCTTAACTATGGCTACACCTTC.

This clone was picked up a small number of times. V gene TRBV19 combines with J gene TRBJ1-3, with 7 bases that match TRBD1. Trimming at V came to 3 bases and at J to 2 bases, leaving 4 bases not matched to a gene. CDR3 length equals 15 residues. Germline loops: CDR1 LNHDA, CDR2 SQIVND (reference sequence). This CDR3 reads CASSIPTGPGNTIYF. For the CDR3, the DNA is TGTGCCAGTAGTATCCCGACAGGGCCTGGAAACACCATATATTTT.

The rearrangement links TRBV28 to TRBJ2-5, with 8 bases matching TRBD1. The CDR3 has 17 residues. Per the germline V gene, CDR1 is MDHEN and CDR2 is SYDVKM. The ends lost 5 bases at V and 5 bases at J; junction bases unmatched: 16. The CDR3 loop reads CASSDRQGRRLSETQYF. The CDR3 coding sequence is TGTGCCAGCAGTGATCGACAGGGGCGCAGGTTGAGTGAGACCCAGTACTTC.

V gene TRBV9 combines with J gene TRBJ2-5; D is possibly TRBD2 (6 bases). The CDR3 sequence is 14 residues long. V lost 3 bases and J lost 5, with 14 bases in between. Germline V gene lookup returns CDR1 SGDLS and CDR2 YYNGEE. The CDR3: CASSAEGLPETQYF. CDR3 nucleotide sequence: TGTGCCAGCAGCGCGGAGGGGCTTCCGGAGACCCAGTACTTC.

This clone was counted a single time. The chain is built from TRBV5-1 and TRBJ2-1, with D perhaps TRBD1 (6 bases). CDR3 length equals 14 residues. V lost 0 bases and J 5 bases, leaving 9 bases between the germline ends. Germline CDR1 reads SGHRS; CDR2 reads YFSETQ. This chain's CDR3 is CASSLGAGDNEQFF. CDR3 in DNA: TGCGCCAGCAGCTTGGGGGCAGGGGACAATGAGCAGTTCTTC.

As for this clone: This sample also contains other DNA sequences that code for the same CDR3. The chain combines TRBV27 with TRBJ2-7, with 9 bases aligning to TRBD1. Germline CDR1 is MNHEY and CDR2 is SMNVEV (reference sequence). CDR3 length: 13 residues. The V gene end was trimmed by 5 bases and the J gene end by 4 bases; junction bases not matched to a gene: 3. The CDR3 sequence: CASSLDRGYEQYF. The CDR3 nucleotides are TGTGCCAGCAGTCTCGACAGGGGGTACGAGCAGTACTTC.